The 29 T cell receptor beta chains in this list originate from one sample, sequenced in a study of metastatic and nonmetastatic thyroid tumors. No treatment of any kind had been given to any patient before thyroid surgery. TCRdb redid the clone calls on the PCR reads using MiXCR. Among fewer than 50,000 clones listed, 28% were seen once. Sequencing used blood. These receptors were taken from a male donor with papillary thyroid cancer or a benign thyroid nodule (not recorded which). Some clones in this sample may be carry-over from other donors' samples.

This clone was counted at least ten times. DNA for the CDR3: TGTGCCAGCAGTGAAACCTCGGGCCGAACCCAGTACTTC. This encodes CASSETSGRTQYF. This chain uses TRBV2 with TRBJ2-5; no reliable D call. The CDR3 is 13 residues long. CDR1 SNHLY and CDR2 FYNNEI come from the germline V gene. Between the trimmed V and J ends, which lost 2 bases and 8 bases, there was a span of 12 bases.

The rearrangement uses TRBV20-1 and TRBJ2-7; TRBD2 aligns across 7 bases. This CDR3 has 16 amino acids. V dropped 6 bases and J dropped 3; count of bases not matched to a gene: 17. CDR1 and CDR2 (germline): DFQATT, SNEGSKA (reference sequence). The CDR3 here is CSARDSLAPRVYEQYF. The CDR3 DNA is TGCAGTGCCCGAGACTCACTAGCGCCAAGGGTCTACGAGCAGTACTTC.

This clone was seen at least ten times. The chain carries TRBV7-3 and TRBJ1-4; 8 nucleotides match TRBD1. The CDR3 spans 14 residues. With 5 bases clipped from V and 8 bases from J, the junction kept 7 bases outside the gene matches. Germline-derived CDR1 and CDR2 are SGHTA and FQGTGA. The DNA for the CDR3 is TGTGCCAGCAGCCCGCGGACAGGGAGGGAAAAACTGTTTTTT. Its translation: CASSPRTGREKLFF. Complete variable domain (other parts from reference TRBV7-3 and TRBJ1-4): GAGVSQTPSNKVTEKGKYVELRCDPISGHTALYWYRQSLGQGPEFLIYFQGTGAADDSGLPNDRFFAVRPEGSVSTLKIQRTERGDSAVYLCASSPRTGREKLFFGSGTQLSVL.

In the case of this clone: No conserved phenylalanine or tryptophan is present at the end of the CDR3, so a read error is the likely explanation. This rearrangement joins TRBV7-8 to TRBJ2-6; 8 positions agree with TRBD1. The CDR3 length is 17 residues. The germline V gene has CDR1 SGHVS and CDR2 FQNEAQ. CDR3 protein: CASSPRQGASGVNVLTL. The CDR3 nucleotides read TGTGCCAGCAGCCCTAGGCAGGGGGCTTCAGGGGTCAACGTCCTGACTCTC.

This clone was seen ten or more times. The CDR3 is CSIRISTDTQYF. In DNA form, the CDR3 reads TGCAGCATTAGGATTAGCACAGATACGCAGTATTTT. This chain connects TRBV29-1 to TRBJ2-3; D is uncertain. Trimming cost V 8 bases and J 0 bases, with 9 bases left between them. Per the germline V gene, CDR1 is SQVTM and CDR2 is ANQGSEA. This CDR3 is built from 12 residues.

The chain has TRBV3-1 and TRBJ1-1, with D possibly matching TRBD1 (5 bases). Looked up from germline, CDR1 is LGHDT and CDR2 is YNNKEL (reference sequence). The CDR3 covers 13 residues. V lost 6 bases to trimming and J lost 11 bases, with 19 bases between them. The DNA for the CDR3 is TGTGCCAGCAGTCACACCCGAGGAGAGGGGGCTTTCTTT. The encoded protein is CASSHTRGEGAFF.

This clone occurred many times. The rearrangement uses TRBV7-3 and TRBJ2-4; D remains ambiguous. V was trimmed by 5 bases and J by 9 bases, leaving 14 bases between them. This CDR3 region has 13 residues. The germline V gene has CDR1 SGHTA and CDR2 FQGTGA. In DNA form, the CDR3 reads TGTGCCAGCAGCCAAGGACCAGGCAGCATTCAGTACTTC. Encoded protein: CASSQGPGSIQYF.

In its sample, this clone was seen many times. V gene TRBV6-1 combines with J gene TRBJ1-1, with D maybe TRBD1 (5 bases). The CDR3 is 13 amino acids. Germline-derived CDR1 and CDR2 are MNHNS and SASEGT. V gave up 11 bases and J gave up 3 bases, with 16 bases separating them. CDR3 amino acids: CAGMAGRYTEAFF. The CDR3 coding sequence is TGTGCCGGGATGGCAGGGAGGTACACTGAAGCTTTCTTT.

The chain links TRBV28 to TRBJ2-1, with D uncertain. Germline V lookup: CDR1 MDHEN, CDR2 SYDVKM. V lost 3 bases and J lost 9, with 18 bases in between. CDR3 length: 15 residues. The CDR3 region is CASSLYGLGNGEQFF. CDR3 nucleotide sequence: TGTGCCAGCAGTTTGTACGGTCTGGGAAACGGTGAGCAGTTCTTC.

This clone was seen a handful of times. V is TRBV5-1 and J is TRBJ1-5; tentatively, D is TRBD1 (6 bases). The V gene's germline CDR1 is SGHRS and CDR2 YFSETQ. Between the trimmed V and J ends, which lost 0 bases and 7 bases, there was a span of 17 bases. This CDR3 has 16 amino acids. The CDR3 loop is CASSLDNPQGLQPQHF. CDR3 DNA: TGCGCCAGCAGCTTGGACAACCCACAGGGATTGCAGCCCCAGCATTTT.

This clone was observed many times. Given a much more abundant clone one base away, this may be a read error. The identical CDR3 is also encoded by other nucleotide sequences in the sample. This chain uses TRBV2 with TRBJ1-5, with a possible D match to TRBD1 (5 bases). The CDR3 extends over 16 amino acids. Germline V lookup: CDR1 SNHLY, CDR2 FYNNEI. Trimming removed 4 bases at V and 0 bases at J, with 13 bases between. The CDR3 sequence is CASSGTSTSSNQPQHF. CDR3 sequence (DNA): TGTGCCAGCAGTGGGACATCCACCTCTAGCAATCAGCCCCAGCATTTT.

This clone was recorded at least ten times. The gene calls are TRBV9 and TRBJ2-7, with 9 nucleotides matching TRBD1. The V gene end was trimmed by 5 bases and the J gene end by 3 bases; junction bases not matched to a gene: 9. The CDR3 runs to 15 residues. CDR1 and CDR2 (germline): SGDLS, YYNGEE. CDR3 residues: CASSDGGQGFYEQYF. The DNA for the CDR3 is TGTGCCAGCAGTGACGGGGGACAGGGTTTCTACGAGCAGTACTTC.

This clone was detected many times. The V gene is TRBV28, the J gene TRBJ1-2, with D uncertain. V lost 5 bases to trimming and J lost 2 bases, with 9 bases between them. Germline V gives CDR1 MDHEN, CDR2 SYDVKM. The CDR3 extends over 13 amino acids. CDR3 coding DNA: TGTGCCAGCAGTAGGGCCTTAAACTATGGCTACACCTTC. It encodes CASSRALNYGYTF.

This clone was counted many times. A much more abundant neighbour one base away suggests this may be a read error. The sample has other DNA sequences that encode this CDR3 too. The V gene is TRBV10-2, the J gene TRBJ2-2; no clear D. The length of the CDR3 is 11 residues. The germline gives CDR1 WSHSY, CDR2 SAAADI. V lost 10 bases, J lost 4 bases, and 7 bases lay in between. The CDR3 loop reads CANIGTGELFF. CDR3 bases: TGCGCCAACATTGGCACCGGGGAGCTGTTTTTT.

This clone occurred many times. The rearrangement links TRBV9 to TRBJ1-2; D ambiguous. Trimming removed 0 bases at V and 2 bases at J, with 2 bases between. Germline loops: CDR1 SGDLS, CDR2 YYNGEE. CDR3 length equals 12 residues. The CDR3 region has the DNA TGTGCCAGCAGCGTAGACAACTATGGCTACACCTTC. Protein: CASSVDNYGYTF.

This clone was seen a handful of times. V and J are TRBV6-2 or TRBV6-3 and TRBJ2-5; D not resolved. This CDR3 is 13 amino acids long. The V gene's germline CDR1 is MNHEY and CDR2 SVGEGT. V lost 2 bases and J 7 bases, leaving 11 bases between the germline ends. CDR3 residues: CASSYLSGGTQYF. As DNA, the CDR3 is TGTGCCAGCAGTTACCTGTCGGGTGGGACCCAGTACTTC.

This clone was found many times. This may be a read error: a much more frequent sequence differs by one nucleotide. This rearrangement joins TRBV5-4 to TRBJ2-7, with D possibly TRBD1 on 6 matching bases. The CDR3 is 15 residues long. CDR1 and CDR2 (germline): SGHNT, YYREEE (reference sequence). The CDR3 bases are TGTGCCATCAGCTTGTCCCGGACAGATACCTACGAGCAGTACTTC. Translated, it gives CAISLSRTDTYEQYF.

The sample holds a few counts of this clone. J is TRBJ2-7 and V is TRBV2, with D possibly being TRBD1 (5 bases). Deletions cut 6 bases from V and 5 bases from J, with 17 bases between. Germline lookup yields CDR1 SNHLY and CDR2 FYNNEI. The CDR3 extends over 14 amino acids. CDR3 loop: CASRSGQGVDEQYF. DNA of the CDR3: TGTGCCAGCAGGTCCGGGCAGGGCGTGGACGAGCAGTACTTC.

J is TRBJ2-1 and V is TRBV20-1, with 7 positions matching TRBD2. The CDR3 is 15 amino acids. The germline CDR1 and CDR2 sequences are DFQATT and SNEGSKA (reference sequence). Trimming at V came to 2 bases and at J to 8 bases, leaving 12 bases not matched to a gene. Here the CDR3 reads CSARSRDYYFDEQFF. CDR3 nucleotides: TGCAGTGCTAGAAGCAGGGACTATTACTTCGATGAGCAGTTCTTC.

The chain employs TRBV20-1 and TRBJ1-5, with D maybe TRBD1 (6 bases). With 3 bases removed from V and 6 bases from J, the gap between germline ends came to 15 bases. The CDR3 extends over 14 amino acids. Germline CDR1 reads DFQATT; CDR2 reads SNEGSKA (reference sequence). The CDR3 sequence is CSASEGGLSQPQHF. CDR3 nucleotide sequence: TGCAGTGCTAGTGAGGGGGGTTTGAGTCAGCCCCAGCATTTT.

In this sample, this clone turned up a few times. The chain links TRBV6-2 or TRBV6-3 to TRBJ2-7, with 7 bases identical to TRBD2. The CDR3 runs 16 residues. V lost 0 bases and J lost 4; bases outside the gene matches: 9. Germline CDR1 MNHEY, CDR2 SVGEGT. CDR3 protein: CASSYSLGGRGYEQYF. The CDR3, as DNA: TGTGCCAGCAGTTACTCGCTAGGCGGGAGAGGGTACGAGCAGTACTTC.

The sample holds many counts of this clone. The V and J genes are TRBV6-1 and TRBJ2-1; the D call may be TRBD1 or TRBD2 (5 bases each). Germline V gene lookup returns CDR1 MNHNS and CDR2 SASEGT. The germline V and J ends were trimmed by 9 bases and 8 bases, with 20 bases remaining between them. The CDR3 totals 14 residues. CDR3 sequence reads: CASTPPGLGDEQFF. The CDR3 DNA reads as TGTGCCAGTACCCCCCCAGGCTTGGGGGATGAGCAGTTCTTC.

There are many counts of this clone. The gene calls are TRBV15 and TRBJ1-4; possibly TRBD1 for D (6 bases). V lost 0 bases and J 4 bases, leaving 12 bases between the germline ends. The germline V gene encodes CDR1 LNHNV and CDR2 YYDKDF (reference sequence). CDR3 length: 16 residues. CDR3 coding DNA: TGTGCCACCAGCAGAGATGCAGGACAGTTTAATGAAAAACTGTTTTTT. Protein sequence: CATSRDAGQFNEKLFF.

CDR3 amino acids: CASSLAYRNTSPDTQYF. CDR3 DNA: TGTGCCAGCAGCTTAGCGTATCGGAACACCAGCCCAGATACGCAGTATTTT. The gene calls are TRBV11-1 and TRBJ2-3; the D is unclear. The germline V gene encodes CDR1 SGHAT and CDR2 FQDESV (reference sequence). The V gene lost 0 bases and the J gene lost 4 bases, with 17 bases spanning the gap. The CDR3 spans 17 residues.

The chain carries TRBV6-5 and TRBJ2-7; maybe TRBD2 (7 bases). V shed 6 bases and J shed 7 bases, with 31 bases lying between them. The CDR3 runs 18 residues. CDR1 is MNHEY, CDR2 SVGAGI, per germline. The CDR3 reads CASRDLSRTGTGGREQYF. In nucleotides, the CDR3 is TGTGCCAGCAGAGACTTATCGCGAACCGGGACGGGGGGCCGGGAGCAGTACTTC.

This clone was detected ten times or more. CDR3 region: CASSSGTGEETQYF. The DNA of the CDR3 is TGCGCCAGCAGCTCCGGGACAGGGGAAGAGACCCAGTACTTC. This sequence joins TRBV5-1 and TRBJ2-5, with 10 bases fitting TRBD1. This CDR3 spans 14 amino acids. Germline lookup yields CDR1 SGHRS and CDR2 YFSETQ. Unmatched junction bases numbered 2, after V lost 3 bases and J lost 3 bases. Complete variable domain (other parts from reference TRBV5-1 and TRBJ2-5): KAGVTQTPRYLIKTRGQQVTLSCSPISGHRSVSWYQQTPGQGLQFLFEYFSETQRNKGNFPGRFSGRQFSNSRSEMNVSTLELGDSALYLCASSSGTGEETQYFGPGTRLLVL.

On this clone itself: The junction and the germline gene differ at one end; a read error may be behind it. The chain combines TRBV7-3 with TRBJ2-1; D is undetermined. The CDR3 totals 14 residues. In germline, CDR1 is SGHTA, CDR2 FQGTGA. The CDR3 sequence is CAISLSGKHNEKFF. CDR3 sequence (DNA): TGTGCCATCAGCTTAAGTGGCAAACACAATGAGAAGTTCTTC.

This clone has ten or more counts. In DNA, the CDR3 is TGTGCCAGCAGTTTGGTTTCGGGGGAGACCGGGGAGCTGTTTTTT. Protein: CASSLVSGETGELFF. The chain recombines TRBV12-3 or TRBV12-4 with TRBJ2-2; TRBD2 is a possible D gene (6 bases). The CDR3 has 15 amino acids. Deletions cut 3 bases from V and 5 bases from J, with 13 bases between.

This clone was observed at least ten times. This sample includes further DNA sequences coding for the same CDR3. This rearrangement joins TRBV5-1 to TRBJ1-1; D remains unclear. This CDR3 region has 17 residues. Trimming left V 0 bases short and J 3 bases short, with 18 bases between. Germline V gives CDR1 SGHRS, CDR2 YFSETQ. CDR3 loop: CASSLEVRDPRDTEAFF. CDR3 nucleotide sequence: TGCGCCAGCAGCTTGGAGGTTAGAGATCCGAGGGACACTGAAGCTTTCTTT.